Listed below are T cell receptor beta chains from one sample, sequenced in a study of T cell repertoires in cytomegalovirus infection. MiXCR, applied by TCRdb to the reads, yields one record per CDR3 protein. The sample has some 97,000 distinct CDR3 sequences, about 22% seen once; the top ten hold about 39%. Sequencing used CD8+ T cells from PBMCs. The receptors were sampled from a human donor in good health (CMV status not recorded). Some clones in this sample may be carry-over from other donors' samples. Each CDR3 is given with its conserved first and last residue. The D gene is left open where the match is weak. The size entry is marked missing in some rows and otherwise reads once, few, many or a size class.

abundance	v_gene	d_gene	j_gene	CDR3aa	CDR3nt
once	TRBV15	NA	TRBJ1-5	CATSRDWGGGQPQHF	TGTGCCACCAGCAGAGACTGGGGGGGGGGCCAGCCCCAGCATTTT
NA	TRBV6-6	NA	TRBJ2-2	CASSYGTTGELFF	TGTGCCAGCAGTTACGGGACCACCGGGGAGCTGTTTTTT
few	TRBV7-8	TRBD2	TRBJ2-2	CASSSGLAGTGELFF	TGTGCCAGCAGCTCCGGACTAGCGGGCACCGGGGAGCTGTTTTTT
many	TRBV27	TRBD2	TRBJ2-7	CASSLTSGSYEQYF	TGTGCCAGCAGCTTGACTAGCGGATCCTACGAGCAGTACTTC
many	TRBV6-2/TRBV6-3	NA	TRBJ2-5	CASSYSSVRGTQYF	TGTGCCAGCAGTTACTCGAGCGTCCGCGGGACCCAGTACTTC
few	TRBV27	NA	TRBJ2-7	CATSRGSYEQYF	TGTGCCACTTCGAGAGGCTCCTACGAGCAGTACTTC
NA	TRBV2	NA	TRBJ2-1	CASSETGGRVQFF	TGTGCCAGCAGTGAGACCGGCGGCCGGGTGCAGTTCTTC
NA	TRBV15	TRBD1	TRBJ1-1	CATSRLGQGPTEAFF	TGTGCCACCAGCAGATTAGGACAGGGCCCAACTGAAGCTTTCTTT
NA	TRBV27	NA	TRBJ1-6	CASSFGGFDNSPLHF	TGTGCCAGCAGTTTCGGGGGCTTCGATAATTCACCCCTCCACTTT
NA	TRBV7-2	TRBD1	TRBJ2-5	CASSPYTQTGPKETQYF	TGTGCCAGCAGCCCATATACTCAGACAGGGCCCAAAGAGACCCAGTACTTC
NA	TRBV7-2	NA	TRBJ2-3	CASSFWGSTDTQYF	TGTGCCAGCAGCTTTTGGGGGAGCACAGATACGCAGTATTTT
NA	TRBV12-3/TRBV12-4	NA	TRBJ2-7	CASSLGFATYEQYF	TGTGCCAGCAGTTTAGGGTTTGCTACCTACGAGCAGTACTTC
NA	TRBV20-1	NA	TRBJ2-7	CSAEGDQSSYEQYF	TGCAGTGCTGAAGGGGACCAGAGCTCCTACGAGCAGTACTTC
NA	TRBV6-6	NA	TRBJ2-4	CASNSGGVANIQYF	TGTGCCAGCAATTCAGGGGGGGTAGCGAACATTCAGTACTTC
once	TRBV19	TRBD1	TRBJ2-3	CASSIDRGLADTQYF	TGTGCCAGTAGTATCGACAGGGGGCTCGCAGATACGCAGTATTTT
NA	TRBV5-1	NA	TRBJ1-1	CASSSRARNTEAFF	TGCGCCAGCAGCTCTCGAGCGCGGAACACTGAAGCTTTCTTT
many	TRBV28	NA	TRBJ1-3	CASSGQGPSSGNTIYF	TGTGCCAGCAGTGGCCAGGGCCCGAGCTCTGGAAACACCATATATTTT
NA	TRBV27	TRBD2	TRBJ2-7	CASSLLGLAYEQYF	TGTGCCAGCAGTTTACTCGGACTAGCCTACGAGCAGTACTTC
NA	TRBV20-1	TRBD1	TRBJ1-1	CSAQPGQHMNTEAFF	TGCAGTGCACAACCGGGACAGCACATGAACACTGAAGCTTTCTTT
few	TRBV6-2/TRBV6-3	TRBD1	TRBJ2-1	CASSYGQGFFNEQFF	TGTGCCAGCAGTTATGGACAGGGATTCTTCAATGAGCAGTTCTTC
few	TRBV28	NA	TRBJ1-1	CASGTGTEAFF	TGTGCCAGCGGCACTGGCACTGAAGCTTTCTTT
NA	TRBV19	NA	TRBJ2-1	CASSWNYAPNNGQFF	TGTGCCAGTAGTTGGAATTACGCTCCTAACAATGGGCAGTTCTTC
many	TRBV7-9	TRBD1	TRBJ1-2	CASSSGQVGYGYTF	TGTGCCAGCAGCTCGGGACAGGTTGGCTATGGCTACACCTTC
NA	TRBV12-3/TRBV12-4	NA	TRBJ2-2	CASSLVLGPGELFF	TGTGCCAGCAGTTTAGTTCTCGGCCCCGGGGAGCTGTTTTTT
NA	TRBV29-1	NA	TRBJ1-2	CSVEPPNLYGYTF	TGCAGCGTTGAACCACCCAATCTTTATGGCTACACCTTC
few	TRBV5-6	TRBD2	TRBJ2-3	CASSSLAGAEDTQYF	TGTGCCAGCAGCTCTCTAGCGGGAGCGGAAGATACGCAGTATTTT
many	TRBV7-2	TRBD2	TRBJ2-7	CASSLDVGLAVSYEQYF	TGTGCCAGCAGCTTAGATGTGGGACTAGCGGTCTCTTACGAGCAGTACTTC
few	TRBV12-3/TRBV12-4	TRBD2	TRBJ2-2	CASSLYPGLAVGLTGELFF	TGTGCCAGCAGTTTATATCCGGGACTAGCAGTAGGTTTAACCGGGGAGCTGTTTTTT
few	TRBV7-6	TRBD2	TRBJ2-1	CASSSAGVYNEQFF	TGTGCCAGCAGCTCGGCGGGGGTTTACAATGAGCAGTTCTTC
NA	TRBV29-1	NA	TRBJ1-1	CSVVGGLNTEAFF	TGCAGCGTTGTGGGGGGACTGAACACTGAAGCTTTCTTT
NA	TRBV4-3	NA	TRBJ2-7	CASSQDIPGTYEQYF	TGCGCCAGCAGCCAAGATATCCCGGGAACGTACGAGCAGTACTTC
NA	TRBV15	TRBD2	TRBJ2-1	CATSRDSPSGVYEQFF	TGTGCCACCAGCAGAGATTCGCCTAGCGGGGTTTATGAGCAGTTCTTC
few	TRBV6-1	NA	TRBJ2-3	CASSEQRPRLDTQYF	TGTGCCAGCAGTGAACAGCGCCCTAGACTAGATACGCAGTATTTT
NA	TRBV15	TRBD2	TRBJ2-1	CATSTNWSSGETYNEQFF	TGTGCCACCAGCACCAACTGGTCTAGCGGGGAAACCTACAATGAGCAGTTCTTC
NA	TRBV11-3	NA	TRBJ2-5	CASTYLGTVGETQYF	TGTGCCAGCACCTACCTCGGGACCGTGGGGGAGACCCAGTACTTC
many	TRBV12-3/TRBV12-4	NA	TRBJ2-7	CASGQDNPTYEQYF	TGTGCCAGCGGCCAGGACAACCCTACCTACGAGCAGTACTTC
few	TRBV5-6	NA	TRBJ2-7	CASSPRGYEQYF	TGTGCCAGCAGCCCCCGAGGTTACGAGCAGTACTTC
few	TRBV7-9	NA	TRBJ1-1	CASSLAGLRITEAFF	TGTGCCAGCAGCTTAGCAGGGTTAAGGATCACTGAAGCTTTCTTT
NA	TRBV4-3	NA	TRBJ2-5	CASSQDLAETQYF	TGCGCCAGCAGCCAGGACTTGGCTGAGACCCAGTACTTC